This T cell receptor beta chain was sequenced during a study of blood T cell repertoires in COVID-19. Study-level information: The cDNA or gDNA used as material had been derived from T cells, B-cell-depleted T cells, or PBMCs.

Measured with immunoSEQ multiplex PCR; TCRdb has only the in-frame clones, and not every one. The table shows roughly 310,000 clones, with roughly nine tenths occurring only once. The sequence came from a woman in her 30s with COVID-19, enrolled during active disease. Sequenced input: peripheral blood.

CDR3 nucleotide sequence: TGCAGCGTTGAACTCTCGGGGACTAGCCGGGGCGGCGAGCAGTACTTC. This translates into CSVELSGTSRGGEQYF. The rearrangement uses TRBV29-1 and TRBJ2-7; TRBD2 aligns across 9 bases. Germline CDR1 reads SQVTM; CDR2 reads ANQGSEA. This CDR3 has 16 residues. V was pared by 2 bases and J by 6 bases, with 14 bases of the junction left unmatched.